A selection of T cell receptor beta chains follows, all from one sample in a study of radiotherapy plus CTLA-4 blockade in lung cancer. Only in-frame clones appear in the TCRdb table, and some are missing; sequencing was by immunoSEQ multiplex PCR. The sample yields over 50,000 clones, approximately 79% seen once. The sequenced sample was peripheral blood, obtained from a patient treated with radiotherapy plus ipilimumab. The receptor set was obtained from a human donor with non-small cell lung cancer who had a partial response to radiotherapy plus ipilimumab. CDR3s include the opening cysteine and the closing phenylalanine or tryptophan. Each record gives: clone size, V gene, D gene, CDR3 length, J gene, CDR3 protein, CDR3 DNA. D genes are given only for firm matches. The size of a clone is reported for some rows only, either as once, few or many, or as a class for expanded clones.

few	TRBV6-5	NA	13	TRBJ1-2	CASSYGGVSGYTF	TGTGCCAGCAGTTACGGAGGGGTCAGTGGCTACACCTTC
NA	TRBV27	NA	15	TRBJ2-5	CASSFRAMPSETQYF	TGTGCCAGCAGTTTCCGAGCAATGCCTTCCGAGACCCAGTACTTC
NA	TRBV27	NA	17	TRBJ1-5	CASSLGGAQGSNQPQHF	TGTGCCAGCAGTTTAGGGGGGGCGCAGGGAAGCAATCAGCCCCAGCATTTT
NA	TRBV6-5	TRBD1	15	TRBJ2-7	CASSYGTGASYEQYF	TGTGCCAGCAGTTACGGGACAGGCGCTTCCTACGAGCAGTACTTC
few	TRBV2	NA	15	TRBJ2-6	CASSDWTAGANVLTF	TGTGCCAGCAGTGATTGGACAGCTGGGGCCAACGTCCTGACTTTC
once	TRBV29-1	TRBD1	14	TRBJ1-1	CSVGGTGVDTEAFF	TGCAGCGTTGGAGGGACAGGGGTTGACACTGAAGCTTTCTTT
NA	TRBV5-1	NA	13	TRBJ2-5	CASINPPQETQYF	TGCGCCAGCATAAATCCCCCCCAAGAGACCCAGTACTTC
NA	TRBV7-9	TRBD1	13	TRBJ1-5	CASSWGQLMPQHF	TGTGCCAGCAGCTGGGGACAGCTCATGCCCCAGCATTTT
NA	TRBV25-1	NA	15	TRBJ1-3	CASSRDWGSGNTIYF	TGTGCCAGCAGTCGGGACTGGGGCTCTGGAAACACCATATATTTT
NA	TRBV11-3	TRBD1	17	TRBJ1-5	CASSLRRQGSHNQPQHF	TGTGCCAGCAGCTTAAGGAGACAGGGTTCCCACAATCAGCCCCAGCATTTT
NA	TRBV27	TRBD1	17	TRBJ2-7	CASSLVGQGIFTYEQYF	TGTGCCAGCAGTTTGGTGGGACAGGGGATCTTTACCTACGAGCAGTACTTC
once	TRBV7-8	TRBD2	15	TRBJ2-2	CASSPSGANTGELFF	TGTGCCAGCAGCCCTAGCGGGGCGAACACCGGGGAGCTGTTTTTT
NA	TRBV14	NA	18	TRBJ2-6	CASSPRTVSLSGANVLTF	TGTGCCAGCAGCCCGCGGACAGTTAGCTTATCTGGGGCCAACGTCCTGACTTTC
NA	TRBV10-1	TRBD2	16	TRBJ2-7	CASRVTSGGPNYEQYF	TGCGCCAGCAGGGTTACTAGCGGGGGGCCGAACTACGAGCAGTACTTC
NA	TRBV27	NA	13	TRBJ2-7	CASSLGQGNEQYF	TGTGCCAGCAGTTTAGGGCAGGGCAACGAGCAGTACTTC
NA	TRBV19	TRBD1	15	TRBJ1-6	CASSIAGTVNSPLHF	TGTGCCAGTAGTATCGCCGGGACAGTTAATTCACCCCTCCACTTT
NA	TRBV6-1	TRBD1	15	TRBJ1-5	CASSVDRGSNQPQHF	TGTGCCAGCAGTGTTGACAGGGGGAGCAATCAGCCCCAGCATTTT
NA	TRBV9	TRBD1	16	TRBJ1-2	CASSVSRQGGYYGYTF	TGTGCCAGCAGCGTAAGTCGACAGGGGGGATACTATGGCTACACCTTC
few	TRBV7-6	TRBD1	16	TRBJ1-5	CASSLAAGGGNQPQHF	TGTGCCAGCAGCTTAGCAGCAGGGGGTGGCAATCAGCCCCAGCATTTT
NA	TRBV27	TRBD1	13	TRBJ2-7	CASSRDRLNEQYF	TGTGCCAGCAGTCGGGACAGGCTTAACGAGCAGTACTTC
NA	TRBV19	NA	15	TRBJ2-7	CASSGRDSSSYEQYF	TGTGCCAGTAGTGGCCGGGACTCCAGCTCCTACGAGCAGTACTTC
once	TRBV7-9	NA	14	TRBJ1-6	CASSSSRVGSPLHF	TGTGCCAGCAGCTCCTCGCGGGTGGGTTCACCCCTCCACTTT
NA	TRBV5-4	NA	12	TRBJ2-7	CASSVLSYEQYF	TGTGCCAGCAGCGTGTTATCCTACGAGCAGTACTTC
few	TRBV6-1	TRBD1	15	TRBJ1-2	CASSETGGSNYGYTF	TGTGCCAGCAGTGAAACAGGGGGCTCAAACTATGGCTACACCTTC
few	TRBV5-6	NA	14	TRBJ1-3	CASSLRSSGNTIYF	TGTGCCAGCAGCTTGCGGTCCTCTGGAAACACCATATATTTT
NA	TRBV6-1	NA	15	TRBJ1-1	CASSGHRVGNTEAFF	TGTGCCAGCAGTGGACACAGGGTCGGGAACACTGAAGCTTTCTTT
NA	TRBV29-1	NA	11	TRBJ1-1	CSGERGTEAFF	TGCAGCGGGGAACGGGGCACTGAAGCTTTCTTT
NA	TRBV5-6	TRBD2	16	TRBJ2-1	CASSLDSGGSYNEQFF	TGTGCCAGCAGCTTGGATAGCGGGGGCTCCTACAATGAGCAGTTCTTC
NA	TRBV19	NA	15	TRBJ2-1	CASSPTSLSYNEQFF	TGTGCCAGTAGTCCAACCTCCCTATCCTACAATGAGCAGTTCTTC
NA	TRBV5-1	NA	15	TRBJ1-1	CASSIGQTMNTEAFF	TGCGCCAGCAGCATTGGACAGACCATGAACACTGAAGCTTTCTTT
NA	TRBV4-3	TRBD1	15	TRBJ1-5	CASSQARQGGQPQHF	TGCGCCAGCAGCCAAGCGAGACAGGGAGGCCAGCCCCAGCATTTT
NA	TRBV5-5	TRBD1	18	TRBJ1-4	CASSPATGALGTNEKLFF	TGTGCCAGCAGCCCGGCTACAGGGGCCTTGGGAACTAATGAAAAACTGTTTTTT
few	TRBV5-6	NA	13	TRBJ2-7	CASSLVNGYEQYF	TGTGCCAGCAGCTTGGTTAACGGCTACGAGCAGTACTTC
NA	TRBV5-1	NA	15	TRBJ2-2	CASSLDGSNTGELFF	TGCGCCAGCAGCTTGGATGGCAGTAACACCGGGGAGCTGTTTTTT
once	TRBV19	TRBD1	14	TRBJ1-2	CASSETTGSHGYTF	TGTGCCAGTAGTGAAACGACAGGGTCACACGGCTACACCTTC
NA	TRBV5-1	TRBD1	15	TRBJ1-1	CASSLGQGYLVEAFF	TGCGCCAGCAGCTTAGGACAGGGATATTTGGTTGAAGCTTTCTTT
NA	TRBV6-1	NA	18	TRBJ1-2	CASSELPLVGGANYGYTF	TGTGCCAGCAGTGAATTGCCCCTTGTCGGCGGGGCCAACTATGGCTACACCTTC
NA	TRBV20-1	NA	11	TRBJ2-3	CSALPTDTQYF	TGCAGTGCCCTACCCACAGATACGCAGTATTTT
NA	TRBV7-6	TRBD1	15	TRBJ1-1	CASSAYRGLNTEAFF	TGTGCCAGCAGCGCCTACAGGGGGCTGAACACTGAAGCTTTCTTT
NA	TRBV19	NA	13	TRBJ1-2	CASSNKGLWGYTF	TGTGCCAGTAGTAACAAAGGACTATGGGGCTACACCTTC
NA	TRBV5-1	TRBD1	13	TRBJ1-4	CASTGTGGEKLFF	TGCGCCAGCACAGGGACAGGTGGTGAAAAACTGTTTTTT
NA	TRBV19	NA	13	TRBJ1-1	CASSISVNTEAFF	TGTGCCAGTAGTATTTCCGTGAACACTGAAGCTTTCTTT
NA	TRBV14	NA	14	TRBJ2-3	CASIQVPDSDTQYF	TGTGCCAGCATTCAGGTCCCGGACTCCGATACGCAGTATTTT
NA	TRBV19	TRBD1	15	TRBJ2-7	CASSPGTGAGYEQYF	TGTGCCAGTAGTCCCGGGACAGGGGCGGGGTACGAGCAGTACTTC
NA	TRBV9	NA	13	TRBJ1-1	CASSAGQNTEAFF	TGTGCCAGCAGCGCGGGACAGAACACTGAAGCTTTCTTT
NA	TRBV11-2	TRBD1	13	TRBJ1-1	CASSLEGAGGAFF	TGTGCCAGCAGCTTAGAGGGGGCAGGGGGAGCTTTCTTT